This T cell receptor (beta chain) was observed in a study of blood T cell repertoires in COVID-19. Clones were sequenced by immunoSEQ multiplex PCR, and TCRdb holds only the in-frame ones, with some missing. The data show roughly 430,000 clones, approximately 90% seen once. This sequence originates from a woman aged 18-29 years who had been exposed to COVID-19. The sample consisted of PBMCs or T cells enriched from blood (not recorded which).

CDR3 nucleotides: TGTGCCAGCAGCCCGAGTCATGCACCTAACACTGAAGCTTTCTTT. As protein: CASSPSHAPNTEAFF. The chain is built from TRBV6-5 and TRBJ1-1; D unresolved. The CDR3 extends over 15 amino acids. Trimming removed 6 bases at V and 2 bases at J, with 16 bases between. The germline V gene encodes CDR1 MNHEY and CDR2 SVGAGI.